The 20 T cell receptor beta chains listed next were all sequenced from one sample in a study of blood T cell repertoires in COVID-19. Data came from immunoSEQ multiplex PCR; TCRdb stores just in-frame clones and leaves some out. The sample has 210,000 or so clones; roughly four fifths are singletons. The sample taken for sequencing was PBMCs or T cells enriched from blood (not recorded which). The receptors stem from a woman in her fifties or sixties who had been exposed to COVID-19.

The chain has TRBV11-2 and TRBJ2-2; D is perhaps TRBD1 (6 bases). Germline V gives CDR1 SGHAT, CDR2 FQNNGV. This CDR3 spans 14 amino acids. Trimming shortened V by 3 bases and J by 1 base, and 6 bases separated the two germline ends. The CDR3 sequence is CASSLTGNTGELFF. The DNA of the CDR3 is TGTGCCAGCAGCTTGACAGGGAACACCGGGGAGCTGTTTTTT. Full variable domain (missing parts from reference TRBV11-2 and TRBJ2-2): EAGVAQSPRYKIIEKRQSVAFWCNPISGHATLYWYQQILGQGPKLLIQFQNNGVVDDSQLPKDRFSAERLKGVDSTLKIQPAKLEDSAVYLCASSLTGNTGELFFGEGSRLTVL.

This chain connects TRBV10-3 to TRBJ1-6, with a possible D match to TRBD1 (6 bases). The CDR3 has 14 amino acids. Germline CDR1 and CDR2: ENHRY and SYGVKD. V lost 6 bases, J lost 5 bases, and 11 bases lay in between. The CDR3 sequence: CAIRGGVDNSPLHF. CDR3 bases: TGTGCCATCAGAGGGGGGGTCGATAATTCACCCCTCCACTTT.

V gene TRBV6-5 combines with J gene TRBJ2-1; the D gene is possibly TRBD2 (5 bases). The V gene's germline CDR1 is MNHEY and CDR2 SVGAGI. CDR3 size: 13 residues. The V gene lost 7 bases and the J gene lost 2 bases, with 9 bases spanning the gap. The CDR3 DNA reads as TGTGCCAGCAACGGACTTACCTACAATGAGCAGTTCTTC. As protein: CASNGLTYNEQFF.

The V gene is TRBV3-1 (or the pseudogene TRBV3-2), the J gene TRBJ1-4; TRBD1 matches 8 bases. Trimming removed 4 bases from V and 6 bases from J; junction bases left unmatched: 10. The CDR3 sequence is 16 residues long. Germline CDR1 and CDR2: LGHDT and YNNKEL (reference sequence). The DNA of the CDR3 is TGTGCCAGCAGCCGCCTTACAGGGGGAGGGCATGAAAAACTGTTTTTT. It translates to CASSRLTGGGHEKLFF.

This chain connects TRBV2 to TRBJ1-1; D remains ambiguous. This CDR3 region has 14 residues. Germline V gene sequence: CDR1 SNHLY, CDR2 FYNNEI. V lost 6 bases to trimming and J lost 7 bases, with 18 bases between them. CDR3 bases: TGTGCCAGCAGCGACTTTCGCCTTTCAAGTGAAGCTTTCTTT. It encodes CASSDFRLSSEAFF. Variable domain in full (rest from reference TRBV2 and TRBJ1-1): EPEVTQTPSHQVTQMGQEVILRCVPISNHLYFYWYRQILGQKVEFLVSFYNNEISEKSEIFDDQFSVERPDGSNFTLKIRSTKLEDSAMYFCASSDFRLSSEAFFGQGTRLTVV.

This clone was observed a handful of times. V usage is TRBV6-2 or TRBV6-3 and J usage is TRBJ1-1, with D perhaps matching TRBD1 (5 bases). Germline V gene sequence: CDR1 MNHEY, CDR2 SVGEGT. The CDR3 length is 16 residues. Trimming left V 6 bases short and J 4 bases short, with 21 bases between. The CDR3 nucleotides are TGTGCCAGCAGCCCATACAGCGGGGCCCGAGGCACTGAAGCTTTCTTT. It codes for CASSPYSGARGTEAFF.

A word on this clone: Other nucleotide sequences in the sample specify the same CDR3. CDR3 residues: CSVATGNYGYTF. The CDR3 coding sequence is TGCAGCGTTGCAACAGGAAACTATGGCTACACCTTC. The chain joins TRBV29-1 to TRBJ1-2, with TRBD1 as a possible D gene (5 bases). V lost 4 bases to trimming and J lost 2 bases, with 8 bases between them. CDR3 length: 12 amino acids. Germline V CDR1 and CDR2: SQVTM, ANQGSEA.

This sequence joins TRBV6-1 and TRBJ2-1, with D maybe TRBD2 (6 bases). Germline V gene sequence: CDR1 MNHNS, CDR2 SASEGT. V was pared by 3 bases and J by 5 bases, with 11 bases between. The CDR3 covers 14 residues. The CDR3 nucleotides are TGTGCCAGCAGTGAGGGACTTTACGACAATGAGCAGTTCTTC. This gives the protein CASSEGLYDNEQFF.

Ten or more counts support this clone. The chain employs TRBV25-1 and TRBJ1-1; TRBD1 matches 7 bases. The ends lost 4 bases at V and 1 base at J; junction bases unmatched: 12. The CDR3 has 17 amino acids. The germline V gene has CDR1 MGHDK and CDR2 SYGVNS. The CDR3 reads CASSGQTQGQGNTEAFF. CDR3 DNA sequence: TGTGCCAGCAGTGGCCAAACACAGGGGCAGGGGAACACTGAAGCTTTCTTT.

The genes are TRBV20-1 and TRBJ2-1; TRBD2 is a possible D gene (5 bases). Germline loops: CDR1 DFQATT, CDR2 SNEGSKA (reference sequence). The CDR3 loop spans 15 amino acids. Trimming cost V 3 bases and J 4 bases, with 16 bases left between them. CDR3 bases: TGCAGTGCTAGTGGTTCTAGCAGATTATACAATGAGCAGTTCTTC. It codes for CSASGSSRLYNEQFF.

The V and J genes are TRBV29-1 and TRBJ1-4; the D is unclear. The V end was cut by 5 bases, the J end by 3 bases, with 7 bases between. CDR1 and CDR2 from the germline V gene are SQVTM and ANQGSEA. The CDR3 is made up of 12 amino acids. CDR3 protein: CSVRGSNEKLFF. CDR3 sequence (DNA): TGCAGCGTTCGGGGTTCTAATGAAAAACTGTTTTTT. The full variable domain, with the rest looked up from reference TRBV29-1 and TRBJ1-4, is SAVISQKPSRDICQRGTSLTIQCQVDSQVTMMFWYRQQPGQSLTLIATANQGSEATYESGFVIDKFPISRPNLTFSTLTVSNMSPEDSSIYLCSVRGSNEKLFFGSGTQLSVL.

This clone has ten or more counts. J is TRBJ2-7 and V is TRBV10-3, with D possibly TRBD2 on 5 matching bases. Germline CDR1 and CDR2: ENHRY and SYGVKD. CDR3 length: 14 amino acids. Trimming pared 6 bases from V and 2 bases from J, leaving 14 bases between. The CDR3 bases are TGTGCCATCAGAAAAGCAAGCGGCGCCTACGAGCAGTACTTC. This gives the protein CAIRKASGAYEQYF.

The V gene is TRBV28, the J gene TRBJ1-1, with unresolved D. Trimming pared 5 bases from V and 6 bases from J, leaving 16 bases between. In germline, CDR1 is MDHEN, CDR2 SYDVKM. The CDR3 is made up of 14 amino acids. The CDR3 coding sequence is TGTGCCAGCAGTCCTAAACATAGAAGCGCTGAAGCTTTCTTT. This codes for CASSPKHRSAEAFF.

The CDR3 spells CASSPPRQGNTEAFF. In nucleotides, the CDR3 is TGTGCCAGCAGTCCCCCGAGGCAGGGGAACACTGAAGCTTTCTTT. This chain joins TRBV28 and TRBJ1-1; D might be TRBD1 (5 bases). CDR1 and CDR2 from the germline V gene are MDHEN and SYDVKM. The V end lost 5 bases, the J end lost 1 base, and 14 bases lay between the germline ends. The CDR3 is made up of 15 amino acids.

J is TRBJ2-5 and V is TRBV6-6; weak D call: TRBD1 (6 bases). Trimming took 5 bases from V and 4 from J, leaving 8 bases between them. The CDR3 is 12 residues long. Germline V CDR1 and CDR2: MNHNY, SVGAGI (reference sequence). CDR3 protein: CASSRDTETQYF. In DNA form, the CDR3 reads TGTGCCAGCAGTCGGGACACAGAGACCCAGTACTTC.

The chain employs TRBV27 and TRBJ2-3; maybe TRBD1 (5 bases). V dropped 5 bases and J dropped 6 bases, with 24 bases sitting between them. The CDR3 sequence is 17 residues long. Germline V CDR1 and CDR2: MNHEY, SMNVEV (reference sequence). CDR3 coding DNA: TGTGCCAGCAGTGGATTAGATAGGGGCCATTCCAGGGATACGCAGTATTTT. Encoded protein: CASSGLDRGHSRDTQYF.

This rearrangement joins TRBV24-1 to TRBJ2-1; TRBD2 aligns across 7 bases. Germline V gene sequence: CDR1 KGHDR, CDR2 SFDVKD. CDR3 size: 15 residues. V dropped 4 bases and J dropped 2; count of bases not matched to a gene: 4. CDR3 amino acids: CATSEGTTTYNEQFF. DNA for the CDR3: TGTGCCACCAGTGAGGGGACTACCACCTACAATGAGCAGTTCTTC.

This clone occurred a few times. The genes are TRBV29-1 and TRBJ1-1; TRBD1 matches at 7 bases. CDR3 size: 12 residues. V was pared by 6 bases and J by 4 bases, with 5 bases of the junction left unmatched. Germline assignment: CDR1 SQVTM and CDR2 ANQGSEA. The CDR3 bases are TGCAGCGTCAAGACAGGGATCACTGAAGCTTTCTTT. Translated: CSVKTGITEAFF.

The V gene is TRBV6-1, the J gene TRBJ1-2; possible D gene TRBD1, 6 bases. V lost 1 base to trimming and J lost 5 bases, with 11 bases between them. The CDR3 contains 14 residues. CDR1 is MNHNS and CDR2 is SASEGT in the germline V gene. In nucleotides, the CDR3 is TGTGCCAGCAGTGAAGGGACAGCCCTTTATGGCTACACCTTC. It specifies CASSEGTALYGYTF.

This clone was found once. The chain is built from TRBV7-6 and TRBJ2-2; TRBD2 matches 11 bases. V was clipped by 2 bases and J by 0 bases; unmatched bases: 8. Per the germline V gene, CDR1 is SGHVS and CDR2 is FNYEAQ. This CDR3 is 19 amino acids long. CDR3 nucleotide sequence: TGTGCCAGCAGCTTACTAGCGGGGGGCCCCTCGACGAACACCGGGGAGCTGTTTTTT. The encoded protein is CASSLLAGGPSTNTGELFF.